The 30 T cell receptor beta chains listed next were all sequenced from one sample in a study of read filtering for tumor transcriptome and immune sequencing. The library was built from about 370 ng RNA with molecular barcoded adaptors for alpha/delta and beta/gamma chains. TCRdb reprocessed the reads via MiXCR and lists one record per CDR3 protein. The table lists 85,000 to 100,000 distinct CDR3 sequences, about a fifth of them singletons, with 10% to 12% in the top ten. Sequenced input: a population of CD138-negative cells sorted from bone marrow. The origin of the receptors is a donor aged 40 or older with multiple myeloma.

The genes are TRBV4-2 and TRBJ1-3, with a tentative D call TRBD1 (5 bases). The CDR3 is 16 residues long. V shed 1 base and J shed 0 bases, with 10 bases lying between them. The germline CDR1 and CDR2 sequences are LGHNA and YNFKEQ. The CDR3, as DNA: TGTGCCAGCAGCCAAGGACAGACCAGCTCTGGAAACACCATATATTTT. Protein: CASSQGQTSSGNTIYF.

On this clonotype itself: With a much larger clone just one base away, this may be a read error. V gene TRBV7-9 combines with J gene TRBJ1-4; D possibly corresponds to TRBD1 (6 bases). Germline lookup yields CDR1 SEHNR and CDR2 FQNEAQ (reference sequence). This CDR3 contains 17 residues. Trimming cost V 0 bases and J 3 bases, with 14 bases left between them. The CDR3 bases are TGTGCCAGCAGCTTAGCTTTCGACCGGACAGCTAATGAAAAACTGTTTTTT. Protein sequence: CASSLAFDRTANEKLFF.

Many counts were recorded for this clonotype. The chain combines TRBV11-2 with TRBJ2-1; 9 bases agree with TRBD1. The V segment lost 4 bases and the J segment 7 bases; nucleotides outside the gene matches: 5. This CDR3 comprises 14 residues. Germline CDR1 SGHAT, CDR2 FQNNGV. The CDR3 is CASSSGQGRNEQFF. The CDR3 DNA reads TGTGCCAGCAGCTCAGGACAGGGGCGAAATGAGCAGTTCTTC.

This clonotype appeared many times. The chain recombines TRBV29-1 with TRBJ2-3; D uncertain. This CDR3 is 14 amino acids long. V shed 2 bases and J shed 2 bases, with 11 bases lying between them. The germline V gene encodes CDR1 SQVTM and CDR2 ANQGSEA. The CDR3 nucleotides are TGCAGCGTTGAATCCACCCCAGACACAGATACGCAGTATTTT. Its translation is CSVESTPDTDTQYF.

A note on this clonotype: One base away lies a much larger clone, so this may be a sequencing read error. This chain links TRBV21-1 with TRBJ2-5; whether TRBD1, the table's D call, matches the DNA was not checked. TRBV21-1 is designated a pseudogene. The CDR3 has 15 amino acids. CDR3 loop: CASSQAGAAQETQYF. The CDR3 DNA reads TGTGCCAGCAGTCAAGCGGGGGCCGCTCAAGAGACCCAGTACTTC.

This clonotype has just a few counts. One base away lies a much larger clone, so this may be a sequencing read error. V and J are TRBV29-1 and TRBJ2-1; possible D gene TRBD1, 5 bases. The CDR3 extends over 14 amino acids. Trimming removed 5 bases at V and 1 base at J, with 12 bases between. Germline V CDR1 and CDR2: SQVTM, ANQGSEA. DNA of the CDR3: TGCAGCGTTTCCGGGTCAGGGTCCTACAATGAGCAGTTCTTC. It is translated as CSVSGSGSYNEQFF.

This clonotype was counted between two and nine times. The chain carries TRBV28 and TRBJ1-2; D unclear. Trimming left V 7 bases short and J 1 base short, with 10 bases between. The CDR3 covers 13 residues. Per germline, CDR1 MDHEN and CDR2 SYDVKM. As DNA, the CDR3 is TGTGCCAGCAAAGTTTCGGTTAACTATGGCTACACCTTC. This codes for CASKVSVNYGYTF.

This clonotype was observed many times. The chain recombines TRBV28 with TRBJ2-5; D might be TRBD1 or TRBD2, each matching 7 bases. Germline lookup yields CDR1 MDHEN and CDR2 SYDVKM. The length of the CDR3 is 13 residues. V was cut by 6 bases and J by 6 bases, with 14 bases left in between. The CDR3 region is CASSIRGGKTQYF. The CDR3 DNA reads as TGTGCCAGCAGCATCAGGGGGGGGAAGACCCAGTACTTC.

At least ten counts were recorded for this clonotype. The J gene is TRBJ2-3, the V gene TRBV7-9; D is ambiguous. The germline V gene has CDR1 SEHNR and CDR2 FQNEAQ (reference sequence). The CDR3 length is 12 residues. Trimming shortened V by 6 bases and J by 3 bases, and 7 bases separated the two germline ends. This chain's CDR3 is CASRELTDTQYF. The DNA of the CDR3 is TGTGCCAGCAGGGAATTAACAGATACGCAGTATTTT.

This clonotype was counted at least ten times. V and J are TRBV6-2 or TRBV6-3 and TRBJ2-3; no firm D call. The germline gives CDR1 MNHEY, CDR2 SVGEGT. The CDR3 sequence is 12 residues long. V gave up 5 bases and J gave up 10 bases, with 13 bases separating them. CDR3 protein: CASSPPYYSQYF. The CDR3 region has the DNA TGTGCCAGCAGTCCTCCTTACTATTCGCAGTATTTT.

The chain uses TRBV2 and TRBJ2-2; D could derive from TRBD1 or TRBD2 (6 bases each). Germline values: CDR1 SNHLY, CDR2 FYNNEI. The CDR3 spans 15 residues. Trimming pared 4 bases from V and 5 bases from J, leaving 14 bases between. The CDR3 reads CASSVRGSGTGELFF. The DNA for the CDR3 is TGTGCCAGCAGTGTCAGGGGAAGCGGGACCGGGGAGCTGTTTTTT. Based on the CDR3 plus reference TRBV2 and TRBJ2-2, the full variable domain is EPEVTQTPSHQVTQMGQEVILRCVPISNHLYFYWYRQILGQKVEFLVSFYNNEISEKSEIFDDQFSVERPDGSNFTLKIRSTKLEDSAMYFCASSVRGSGTGELFFGEGSRLTVL.

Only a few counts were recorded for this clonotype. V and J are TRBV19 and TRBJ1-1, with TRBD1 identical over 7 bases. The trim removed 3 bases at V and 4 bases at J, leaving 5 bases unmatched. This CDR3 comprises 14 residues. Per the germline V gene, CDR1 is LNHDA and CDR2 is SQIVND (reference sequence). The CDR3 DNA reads TGTGCCAGTAGTATTTCAGGGGGTATCACTGAAGCTTTCTTT. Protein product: CASSISGGITEAFF.

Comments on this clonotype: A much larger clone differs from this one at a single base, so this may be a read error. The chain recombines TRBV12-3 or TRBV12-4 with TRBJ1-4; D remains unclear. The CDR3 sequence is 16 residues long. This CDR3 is CTSSLGGFGTNEKLFF. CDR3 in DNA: TGTACCAGCAGTTTAGGAGGATTCGGAACTAATGAAAAACTGTTTTTT.

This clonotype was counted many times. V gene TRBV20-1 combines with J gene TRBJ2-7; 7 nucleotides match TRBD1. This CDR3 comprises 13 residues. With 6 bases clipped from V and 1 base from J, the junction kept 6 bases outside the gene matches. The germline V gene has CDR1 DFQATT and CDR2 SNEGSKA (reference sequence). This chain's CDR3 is CSAGTGQSYEQYF. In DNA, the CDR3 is TGCAGTGCGGGTACGGGACAGTCCTACGAGCAGTACTTC.

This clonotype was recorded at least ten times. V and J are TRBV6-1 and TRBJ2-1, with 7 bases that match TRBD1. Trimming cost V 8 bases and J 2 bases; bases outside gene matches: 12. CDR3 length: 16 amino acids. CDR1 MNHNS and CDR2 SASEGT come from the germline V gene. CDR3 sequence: CASRPLGQITYNEQFF. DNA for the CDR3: TGTGCCAGCCGGCCCCTGGGACAGATTACCTACAATGAGCAGTTCTTC.

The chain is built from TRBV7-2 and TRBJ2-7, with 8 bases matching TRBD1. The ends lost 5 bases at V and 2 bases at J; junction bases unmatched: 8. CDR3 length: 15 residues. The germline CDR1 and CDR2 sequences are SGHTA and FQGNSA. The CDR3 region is CASSSRQGRTYEQYF. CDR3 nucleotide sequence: TGTGCCAGCAGCAGTAGACAGGGGCGCACCTACGAGCAGTACTTC.

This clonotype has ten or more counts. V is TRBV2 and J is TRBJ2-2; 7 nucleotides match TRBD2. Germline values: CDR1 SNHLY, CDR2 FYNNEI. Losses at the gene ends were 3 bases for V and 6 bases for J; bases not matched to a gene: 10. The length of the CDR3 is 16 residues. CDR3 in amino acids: CASSDTRDYGAGELFF. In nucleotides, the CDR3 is TGTGCCAGCAGTGACACCCGGGACTACGGCGCCGGGGAGCTGTTTTTT. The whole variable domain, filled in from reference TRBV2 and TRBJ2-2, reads EPEVTQTPSHQVTQMGQEVILRCVPISNHLYFYWYRQILGQKVEFLVSFYNNEISEKSEIFDDQFSVERPDGSNFTLKIRSTKLEDSAMYFCASSDTRDYGAGELFFGEGSRLTVL.

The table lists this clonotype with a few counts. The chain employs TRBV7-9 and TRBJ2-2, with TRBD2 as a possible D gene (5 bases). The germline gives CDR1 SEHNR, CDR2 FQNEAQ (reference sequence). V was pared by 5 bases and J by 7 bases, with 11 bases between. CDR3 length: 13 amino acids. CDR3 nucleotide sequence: TGTGCCAGCAGCCCCGGGGTGAGCGGGGAGCTGTTTTTT. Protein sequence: CASSPGVSGELFF.

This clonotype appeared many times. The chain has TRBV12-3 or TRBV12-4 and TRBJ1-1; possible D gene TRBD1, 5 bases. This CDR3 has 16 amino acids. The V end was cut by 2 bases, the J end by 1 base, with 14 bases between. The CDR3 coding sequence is TGTGCCAGCAGTTTACCAAGGGGAACCCCGAACACTGAAGCTTTCTTT. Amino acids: CASSLPRGTPNTEAFF.

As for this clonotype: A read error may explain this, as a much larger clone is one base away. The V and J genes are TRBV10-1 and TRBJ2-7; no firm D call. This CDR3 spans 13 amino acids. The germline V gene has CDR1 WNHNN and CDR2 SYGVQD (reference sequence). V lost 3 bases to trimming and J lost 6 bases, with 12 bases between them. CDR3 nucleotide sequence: TGCGCCAGCAGTGAAGATAATTACGGCGAGCAGTACTTC. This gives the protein CASSEDNYGEQYF.

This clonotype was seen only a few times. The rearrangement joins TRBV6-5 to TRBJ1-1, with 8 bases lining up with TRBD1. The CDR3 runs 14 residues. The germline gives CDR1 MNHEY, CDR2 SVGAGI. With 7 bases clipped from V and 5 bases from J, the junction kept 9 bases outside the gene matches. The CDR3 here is CASNPGGAGTEAFF. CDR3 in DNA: TGTGCCAGCAATCCAGGGGGCGCGGGGACTGAAGCTTTCTTT.

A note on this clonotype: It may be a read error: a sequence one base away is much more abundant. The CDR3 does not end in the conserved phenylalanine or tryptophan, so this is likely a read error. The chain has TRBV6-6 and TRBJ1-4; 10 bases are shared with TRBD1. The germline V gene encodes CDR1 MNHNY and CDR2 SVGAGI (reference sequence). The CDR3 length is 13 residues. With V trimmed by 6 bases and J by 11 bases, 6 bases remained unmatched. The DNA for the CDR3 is TGTGCCAGCAGGACAGGGGGCACCGGGAAACTGTTTCTT. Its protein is CASRTGGTGKLFL.

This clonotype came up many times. As DNA, the CDR3 is TGTGCCAGTAAGGAGACGCCGGCCAACTATGGCTACACCTTC. As protein: CASKETPANYGYTF. The chain carries TRBV19 and TRBJ1-2; D is unclear. V shed 7 bases and J shed 2 bases, with 14 bases lying between them. The CDR3 is 14 amino acids. Germline CDR1 is LNHDA and CDR2 is SQIVND (reference sequence).

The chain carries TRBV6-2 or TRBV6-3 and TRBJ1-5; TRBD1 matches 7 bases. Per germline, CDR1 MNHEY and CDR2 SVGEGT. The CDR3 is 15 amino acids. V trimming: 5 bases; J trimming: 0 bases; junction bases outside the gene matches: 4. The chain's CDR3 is CASSPGQYSNQPQHF. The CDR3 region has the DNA TGTGCCAGCAGTCCGGGACAGTATAGCAATCAGCCCCAGCATTTT.

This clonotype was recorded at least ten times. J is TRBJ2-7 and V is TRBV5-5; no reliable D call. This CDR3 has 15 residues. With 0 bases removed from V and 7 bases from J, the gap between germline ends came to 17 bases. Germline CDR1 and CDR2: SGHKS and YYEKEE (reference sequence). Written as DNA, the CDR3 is TGTGCCAGCAGCTTGGAGGGTCGCAACATGAGGGAGCAGTACTTC. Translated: CASSLEGRNMREQYF.

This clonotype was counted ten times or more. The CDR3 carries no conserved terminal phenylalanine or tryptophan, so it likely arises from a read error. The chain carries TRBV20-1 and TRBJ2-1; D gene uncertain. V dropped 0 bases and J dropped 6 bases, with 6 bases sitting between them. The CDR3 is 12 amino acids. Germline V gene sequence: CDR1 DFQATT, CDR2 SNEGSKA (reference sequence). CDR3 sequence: CSARDHGNEQFL. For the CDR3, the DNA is TGCAGTGCTAGAGATCATGGCAATGAGCAGTTCCTC.

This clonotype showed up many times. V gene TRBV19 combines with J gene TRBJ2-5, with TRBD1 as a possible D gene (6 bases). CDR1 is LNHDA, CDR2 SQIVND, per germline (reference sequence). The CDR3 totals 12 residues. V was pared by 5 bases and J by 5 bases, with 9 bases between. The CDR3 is CASSRDTETQYF. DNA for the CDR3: TGTGCCAGTAGTCGGGACACGGAGACCCAGTACTTC.

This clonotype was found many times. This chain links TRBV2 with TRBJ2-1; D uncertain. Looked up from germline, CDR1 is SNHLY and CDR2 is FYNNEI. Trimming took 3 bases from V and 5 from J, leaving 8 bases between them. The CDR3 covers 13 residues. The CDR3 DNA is TGTGCCAGCAGTGATCGGCTAGACAATGAGCAGTTCTTC. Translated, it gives CASSDRLDNEQFF.

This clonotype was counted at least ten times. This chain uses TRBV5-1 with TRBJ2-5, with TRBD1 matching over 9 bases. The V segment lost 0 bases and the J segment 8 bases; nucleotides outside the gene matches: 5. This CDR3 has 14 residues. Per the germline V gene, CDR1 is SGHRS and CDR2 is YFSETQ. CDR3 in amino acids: CASSLGTGEGTQYF. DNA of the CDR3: TGCGCCAGCAGCTTGGGGACAGGGGAAGGAACCCAGTACTTC.

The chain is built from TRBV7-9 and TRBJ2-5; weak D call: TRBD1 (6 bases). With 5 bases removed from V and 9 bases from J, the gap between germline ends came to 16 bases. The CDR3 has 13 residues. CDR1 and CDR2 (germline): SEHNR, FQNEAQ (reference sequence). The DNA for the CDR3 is TGTGCCAGCAGCGGACCAGGGGTCCAAGCCCAGTACTTC. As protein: CASSGPGVQAQYF.